The entry below gives a single T cell receptor (beta chain) sequence along with its context. What it binds is unknown. Random hexamers were used to reverse transcribe an amount of about 0.5 to 1 ug RNA. A multiplex approach, immunoSEQ multiplex PCR, amplified TCR beta CDR3 across 54 Vbeta and 13 Jbeta. Via MiXCR, TCRdb re-called the immunoSEQ multiplex PCR reads, giving one row per CDR3 protein. The table has about 120,000 distinct CDR3 sequences, around 90% seen once. This sample stems from a study of CD8 T cells in Susac syndrome. Study-level findings and limits: In its TCR sequencing and HLA analysis, the study acknowledged that the number of individuals was relatively small.

The V gene lost 5 bases and the J gene lost 6 bases, with 17 bases spanning the gap. The CDR3 consists of 14 residues. The germline gives CDR1 GTSNPN, CDR2 SVGIG (reference sequence). TCR beta sequencing covered blood CD8+ and CD4+ T cells. Healthy donors were controls matched for age and sex. V and J are TRBV30 and TRBJ1-5, with D perhaps matching TRBD1 (5 bases). This receptor was identified in a human donor in good health. The sample was CD4+ T cells from PBMCs. The CDR3 bases are TGTGCCTGGGGGAGGTCAGGGCTGGGTCAGCCCCAGCATTTT. Translating it yields CAWGRSGLGQPQHF.